This T cell receptor beta chain emerged from a study of blood T cell repertoires in COVID-19. Study-level information: Collection of acute and convalescent COVID-19 samples took place in the United States, Italy and Spain. The analysed material was cDNA or gDNA that came from T cells, B-cell-depleted T cells, or PBMCs.

The length of the CDR3 is 16 residues. Trimming at V came to 1 base and at J to 4 bases, leaving 6 bases not matched to a gene. The V gene's germline CDR1 is MGHDK and CDR2 SYGVNS. Original handling: Quantification of nucleated cells was approximated via reference gene primer amplification. Data came from immunoSEQ multiplex PCR; TCRdb stores just in-frame clones and leaves some out. V, J and clone size reflect that table, while D and trimming were determined from the DNA. The sample has about 75,000 clones; around nine tenths are singletons. The clonotype comes from a human donor in a cohort sampled during active COVID-19. Sequenced input: peripheral blood. The chain links TRBV25-1 to TRBJ2-1, with TRBD2 matching over 8 bases. CDR3 protein: CASSEFLAGLYNEQFF. The CDR3 DNA is TGTGCCAGCAGTGAATTCTTAGCGGGGTTATACAATGAGCAGTTCTTC. The full variable domain, completed using reference TRBV25-1 and TRBJ2-1, is EADIYQTPRYLVIGTGKKITLECSQTMGHDKMYWYQQDPGMELHLIHYSYGVNSTEKGDLSSESTVSRIRTEHFPLTLESARPSHTSQYLCASSEFLAGLYNEQFFGPGTRLTVL.